A selection of T cell receptor beta chains follows, all from one sample in a study of blood T cell repertoires in COVID-19. Assay used: immunoSEQ multiplex PCR; TCRdb lists only in-frame clones, some missing. Found here are tens of thousands of clones, roughly 87% of them singletons; the top ten hold roughly 18%. The sample was peripheral blood. The receptors derive from a woman aged 60-70 years with COVID-19, enrolled during active disease. The CDR3 runs from the conserved cysteine through the conserved F or W. The D gene is left open where the match is weak. Not all rows give a size; the values are once, few, many and, for expanded clones, a class.

j_call: TRBJ1-2; d_call: .; clone_size: .; v_call: TRBV12-5; cdr3_aa: CASGPSAYGYTF; cdr3_nt: TGTGCTAGTGGCCCCTCAGCGTATGGCTACACCTTC
j_call: TRBJ2-7; d_call: .; clone_size: few; v_call: TRBV9; cdr3_aa: CASSVRSMGGEQYF; cdr3_nt: TGTGCCAGCAGCGTAAGAAGCATGGGGGGCGAGCAGTACTTC
j_call: TRBJ2-7; d_call: TRBD1; clone_size: .; v_call: TRBV7-2; cdr3_aa: CASSLGTGTYEQYF; cdr3_nt: TGTGCCAGCAGCTTAGGGACAGGGACCTACGAGCAGTACTTC
j_call: TRBJ1-1; d_call: .; clone_size: .; v_call: TRBV2; cdr3_aa: CASTPTSYLNTEAFF; cdr3_nt: TGTGCCAGCACCCCCACCTCTTACCTAAACACTGAAGCTTTCTTT
j_call: TRBJ1-4; d_call: .; clone_size: .; v_call: TRBV6-6; cdr3_aa: CASSYSTGLDEKLFF; cdr3_nt: TGTGCCAGCAGTTACTCGACAGGTCTGGATGAAAAACTGTTTTTT
j_call: TRBJ1-1; d_call: .; clone_size: once; v_call: TRBV27; cdr3_aa: CASSSRMNTEAFF; cdr3_nt: TGTGCCAGCAGTTCGCGGATGAACACTGAAGCTTTCTTT
j_call: TRBJ2-1; d_call: TRBD1; clone_size: .; v_call: TRBV27; cdr3_aa: CASSLGQGAVGEQFF; cdr3_nt: TGTGCCAGCAGTTTAGGGCAGGGGGCGGTGGGTGAGCAGTTCTTC
j_call: TRBJ1-2; d_call: .; clone_size: once; v_call: TRBV27; cdr3_aa: CASSLWSVGGSSYGYTF; cdr3_nt: TGTGCCAGCAGTTTATGGAGTGTAGGGGGAAGCTCCTATGGCTACACCTTC
j_call: TRBJ2-6; d_call: TRBD2; clone_size: .; v_call: TRBV3-1/TRBV3-2; cdr3_aa: CASSQAASGGASGANVLTF; cdr3_nt: TGTGCCAGCAGCCAGGCGGCTAGCGGGGGGGCCTCTGGGGCCAACGTCCTGACTTTC
j_call: TRBJ1-1; d_call: .; clone_size: once; v_call: TRBV4-2; cdr3_aa: CASSQATVNTEAFF; cdr3_nt: TGTGCCAGCAGCCAAGCAACAGTGAACACTGAAGCTTTCTTT
j_call: TRBJ1-6; d_call: .; clone_size: .; v_call: TRBV12-3/TRBV12-4; cdr3_aa: CASSFQSLRLHF; cdr3_nt: TGTGCCAGCAGTTTTCAATCCCTACGCCTCCACTTT
j_call: TRBJ2-7; d_call: TRBD1; clone_size: .; v_call: TRBV4-3; cdr3_aa: CASSQDRVYEQYF; cdr3_nt: TGCGCCAGCAGCCAGGACAGGGTGTACGAGCAGTACTTC
j_call: TRBJ1-5; d_call: .; clone_size: .; v_call: TRBV28; cdr3_aa: CASRGVQPQHF; cdr3_nt: TGTGCCAGCAGAGGGGTTCAGCCCCAGCATTTT
j_call: TRBJ1-5; d_call: .; clone_size: .; v_call: TRBV27; cdr3_aa: CASNRLGQPQHF; cdr3_nt: TGTGCCAGCAACCGCCTCGGTCAGCCCCAGCATTTT
j_call: TRBJ1-2; d_call: .; clone_size: .; v_call: TRBV12-3/TRBV12-4; cdr3_aa: CASSLGQAGYTF; cdr3_nt: TGTGCCAGCAGTTTAGGGCAGGCTGGCTACACCTTC
j_call: TRBJ1-6; d_call: TRBD1; clone_size: .; v_call: TRBV7-2; cdr3_aa: CASSLVRDRGRLSPLHF; cdr3_nt: TGTGCCAGCAGCTTAGTGAGGGACAGGGGGCGTCTTTCACCCCTCCACTTT
j_call: TRBJ2-2; d_call: .; clone_size: .; v_call: TRBV6-5; cdr3_aa: CASSKNRVTGELFF; cdr3_nt: TGTGCCAGCAGTAAAAACAGGGTTACCGGGGAGCTGTTTTTT
j_call: TRBJ1-5; d_call: .; clone_size: .; v_call: TRBV15; cdr3_aa: CATSIAPQITQPQHF; cdr3_nt: TGTGCCACCAGCATAGCCCCCCAAATAACCCAGCCCCAGCATTTT
j_call: TRBJ2-5; d_call: .; clone_size: .; v_call: TRBV6-2/TRBV6-3; cdr3_aa: CASSYDLGGLQETQYF; cdr3_nt: TGTGCCAGCAGTTACGATCTCGGGGGGCTTCAAGAGACCCAGTACTTC
j_call: TRBJ2-7; d_call: .; clone_size: .; v_call: TRBV11-1; cdr3_aa: CASSLAGVFAYEQYF; cdr3_nt: TGTGCCAGCAGCTTAGCAGGGGTCTTCGCCTACGAGCAGTACTTC
j_call: TRBJ1-6; d_call: .; clone_size: few; v_call: TRBV7-2; cdr3_aa: CASRPQASSYNSPLHF; cdr3_nt: TGTGCCAGCAGACCCCAGGCAAGCTCCTATAATTCACCCCTCCACTTT
j_call: TRBJ1-5; d_call: .; clone_size: .; v_call: TRBV6-6; cdr3_aa: CASIGEVGQPQHF; cdr3_nt: TGTGCCAGCATCGGGGAGGTCGGTCAGCCCCAGCATTTT
j_call: TRBJ1-2; d_call: .; clone_size: once; v_call: TRBV27; cdr3_aa: CATNTNGGTYGYTF; cdr3_nt: TGTGCCACCAACACTAACGGGGGAACCTATGGCTACACCTTC
j_call: TRBJ1-2; d_call: TRBD1; clone_size: .; v_call: TRBV2; cdr3_aa: CASCRDRGLVHYGYTF; cdr3_nt: TGTGCCAGCTGCCGGGACAGGGGGCTTGTTCACTATGGCTACACCTTC
j_call: TRBJ2-1; d_call: TRBD2; clone_size: .; v_call: TRBV4-2; cdr3_aa: CASSQVELAGGQNEQFF; cdr3_nt: TGTGCCAGCAGCCAGGTAGAGCTAGCGGGGGGGCAGAATGAGCAGTTCTTC
j_call: TRBJ2-1; d_call: TRBD1; clone_size: once; v_call: TRBV9; cdr3_aa: CASSRSGQGNNEQFF; cdr3_nt: TGTGCCAGCAGCCGATCCGGACAGGGGAACAATGAGCAGTTCTTC
j_call: TRBJ1-2; d_call: TRBD1; clone_size: .; v_call: TRBV6-5; cdr3_aa: CASSLDRGRGGYTF; cdr3_nt: TGTGCCAGCAGCCTCGACAGGGGGCGCGGAGGCTACACCTTC
j_call: TRBJ1-3; d_call: .; clone_size: few; v_call: TRBV19; cdr3_aa: CASSITGVFAGNTIYF; cdr3_nt: TGTGCCAGTAGTATCACAGGAGTTTTCGCTGGAAACACCATATATTTT
j_call: TRBJ1-4; d_call: TRBD1; clone_size: .; v_call: TRBV19; cdr3_aa: CASSMQQGAKLREKLFF; cdr3_nt: TGTGCCAGTAGTATGCAACAGGGGGCGAAGCTTCGTGAAAAACTGTTTTTT
j_call: TRBJ1-4; d_call: .; clone_size: .; v_call: TRBV4-3; cdr3_aa: CASSQEYSGGQGKLFF; cdr3_nt: TGCGCCAGCAGCCAAGAATATTCGGGGGGCCAAGGAAAACTGTTTTTT
j_call: TRBJ1-2; d_call: .; clone_size: .; v_call: TRBV3-1/TRBV3-2; cdr3_aa: CASSQDAGDYGYTF; cdr3_nt: TGTGCCAGCAGCCAAGATGCCGGGGACTATGGCTACACCTTC
j_call: TRBJ1-1; d_call: TRBD1; clone_size: .; v_call: TRBV19; cdr3_aa: CASSITDRDQAFF; cdr3_nt: TGTGCCAGTAGTATTACCGACAGGGATCAAGCTTTCTTT
j_call: TRBJ1-1; d_call: .; clone_size: many; v_call: TRBV7-9; cdr3_aa: CASRLNEGTEAFF; cdr3_nt: TGTGCCAGCAGGTTAAACGAGGGTACTGAAGCTTTCTTT
j_call: TRBJ2-7; d_call: TRBD2; clone_size: .; v_call: TRBV4-3; cdr3_aa: CASSQGTSATYEQYF; cdr3_nt: TGCGCCAGCAGCCAAGGGACTAGCGCCACCTACGAGCAGTACTTC
j_call: TRBJ1-4; d_call: TRBD1; clone_size: .; v_call: TRBV7-2; cdr3_aa: CASSKSTPGGQGFNEKLFF; cdr3_nt: TGTGCCAGCAGCAAATCTACTCCCGGCGGACAGGGGTTTAATGAAAAACTGTTTTTT
j_call: TRBJ1-1; d_call: .; clone_size: .; v_call: TRBV5-3; cdr3_aa: CARSLAKAWGVNTEAFF; cdr3_nt: TGTGCCAGAAGCTTGGCCAAAGCTTGGGGAGTGAACACTGAAGCTTTCTTT
j_call: TRBJ1-2; d_call: TRBD1; clone_size: .; v_call: TRBV6-5; cdr3_aa: CASSYRTGNYGYTF; cdr3_nt: TGTGCCAGCAGTTACAGGACAGGGAACTATGGCTACACCTTC
j_call: TRBJ2-7; d_call: TRBD1; clone_size: .; v_call: TRBV27; cdr3_aa: CASSPPDRVAEQYF; cdr3_nt: TGTGCCAGCAGTCCCCCGGACAGGGTCGCCGAGCAGTACTTC
j_call: TRBJ2-7; d_call: TRBD1; clone_size: once; v_call: TRBV30; cdr3_aa: CAWAGTGPYEQYF; cdr3_nt: TGTGCCTGGGCTGGGACAGGTCCCTACGAGCAGTACTTC
j_call: TRBJ1-1; d_call: TRBD1; clone_size: .; v_call: TRBV28; cdr3_aa: CASSSTAGGTEAFF; cdr3_nt: TGTGCCAGCAGTTCTACAGCAGGGGGCACTGAAGCTTTCTTT
j_call: TRBJ2-3; d_call: .; clone_size: .; v_call: TRBV9; cdr3_aa: CASSVQRADTQYF; cdr3_nt: TGTGCCAGCAGCGTACAGCGAGCAGATACGCAGTATTTT
j_call: TRBJ2-1; d_call: .; clone_size: .; v_call: TRBV21-1; cdr3_aa: CASSRQGVDNEQFF; cdr3_nt: TGTGCCAGCAGCAGGCAGGGTGTTGACAATGAGCAGTTCTTC
j_call: TRBJ2-7; d_call: TRBD1; clone_size: once; v_call: TRBV9; cdr3_aa: CASSVGGAGGYHEQYF; cdr3_nt: TGTGCCAGCAGCGTAGGGGGGGCAGGGGGCTACCACGAGCAGTACTTC
j_call: TRBJ1-1; d_call: .; clone_size: .; v_call: TRBV25-1; cdr3_aa: CASSALQGGDTEAFF; cdr3_nt: TGTGCCAGCAGTGCATTACAGGGAGGGGACACTGAAGCTTTCTTT
j_call: TRBJ2-7; d_call: TRBD2; clone_size: once; v_call: TRBV7-2; cdr3_aa: CASSLASGGPAYEQYF; cdr3_nt: TGTGCCAGCAGCTTAGCTAGCGGGGGGCCGGCCTACGAGCAGTACTTC
j_call: TRBJ2-5; d_call: TRBD2; clone_size: .; v_call: TRBV10-2; cdr3_aa: CASSEVPPSGGGTQYF; cdr3_nt: TGCGCCAGCAGTGAGGTCCCCCCTAGCGGGGGGGGGACCCAGTACTTC
j_call: TRBJ1-4; d_call: TRBD1; clone_size: .; v_call: TRBV4-3; cdr3_aa: CASSQDRGTGSEKLFF; cdr3_nt: TGCGCCAGCAGCCAAGATCGAGGGACAGGATCCGAAAAACTGTTTTTT
j_call: TRBJ1-2; d_call: TRBD1; clone_size: .; v_call: TRBV6-6; cdr3_aa: CASRTGTGNNYGYTF; cdr3_nt: TGTGCCAGCAGGACCGGGACAGGGAATAACTATGGCTACACCTTC
j_call: TRBJ2-5; d_call: TRBD1; clone_size: .; v_call: TRBV5-1; cdr3_aa: CASSLAGQDQETQYF; cdr3_nt: TGCGCCAGCAGCTTGGCCGGACAGGACCAAGAGACCCAGTACTTC
j_call: TRBJ1-6; d_call: .; clone_size: once; v_call: TRBV20-1; cdr3_aa: CSASWSSSYNSPLHF; cdr3_nt: TGCAGTGCTAGTTGGTCGAGCTCCTATAATTCACCCCTCCACTTT
j_call: TRBJ1-2; d_call: .; clone_size: once; v_call: TRBV28; cdr3_aa: CASSPRGYGYTF; cdr3_nt: TGTGCCAGCAGTCCCAGAGGGTATGGCTACACCTTC
j_call: TRBJ1-2; d_call: .; clone_size: .; v_call: TRBV4-2; cdr3_aa: CASSQDSAGADGYTF; cdr3_nt: TGTGCCAGCAGCCAAGATTCCGCGGGGGCGGATGGCTACACCTTC
j_call: TRBJ2-5; d_call: TRBD1; clone_size: .; v_call: TRBV6-5; cdr3_aa: CASSYGTGATETQYF; cdr3_nt: TGTGCCAGCAGTTACGGGACAGGGGCAACGGAGACCCAGTACTTC
j_call: TRBJ2-5; d_call: TRBD1; clone_size: .; v_call: TRBV29-1; cdr3_aa: CSVDRGQETQYF; cdr3_nt: TGCAGCGTAGACAGGGGCCAAGAGACCCAGTACTTC
j_call: TRBJ1-6; d_call: TRBD1; clone_size: .; v_call: TRBV5-4; cdr3_aa: CASSLDGAERGPPDSPLHF; cdr3_nt: TGTGCCAGCAGCTTGGATGGGGCTGAGAGGGGGCCCCCGGATTCACCCCTCCACTTT
j_call: TRBJ1-1; d_call: .; clone_size: once; v_call: TRBV19; cdr3_aa: CASIEQVFGGTEAFF; cdr3_nt: TGTGCCAGTATTGAACAGGTTTTCGGTGGGACTGAAGCTTTCTTT
j_call: TRBJ1-2; d_call: TRBD1; clone_size: .; v_call: TRBV2; cdr3_aa: CASSVNRGRPYGYTF; cdr3_nt: TGTGCCAGCAGTGTCAACAGGGGGCGGCCCTATGGCTACACCTTC
j_call: TRBJ2-3; d_call: TRBD2; clone_size: .; v_call: TRBV4-2; cdr3_aa: CASSQDGVAGARTDTQYF; cdr3_nt: TGTGCCAGCAGCCAAGATGGGGTAGCGGGGGCCCGCACAGATACGCAGTATTTT
j_call: TRBJ1-1; d_call: .; clone_size: .; v_call: TRBV6-5; cdr3_aa: CATAGGLNTEAFF; cdr3_nt: TGTGCCACCGCGGGGGGTTTGAACACTGAAGCTTTCTTT
j_call: TRBJ1-1; d_call: .; clone_size: .; v_call: TRBV4-3; cdr3_aa: CASSQDRTGFTEAFF; cdr3_nt: TGCGCCAGCAGCCAAGACCGCACAGGGTTCACTGAAGCTTTCTTT